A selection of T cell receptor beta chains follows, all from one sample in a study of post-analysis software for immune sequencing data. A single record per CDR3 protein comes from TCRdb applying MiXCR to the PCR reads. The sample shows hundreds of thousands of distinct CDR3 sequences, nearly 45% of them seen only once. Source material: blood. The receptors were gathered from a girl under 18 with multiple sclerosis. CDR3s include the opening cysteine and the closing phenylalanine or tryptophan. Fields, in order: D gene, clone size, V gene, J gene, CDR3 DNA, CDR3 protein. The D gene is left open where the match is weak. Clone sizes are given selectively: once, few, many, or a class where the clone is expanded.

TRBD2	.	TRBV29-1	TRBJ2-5	TGCAGCGTGGGGTATACAGCGGGGGGCAATGAGCAGTACTTC	CSVGYTAGGNEQYF
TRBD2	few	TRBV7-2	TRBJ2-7	TGTGCCAGCAAGAGGGGAGGACTAGGGAACTACGAGCAGTACTTC	CASKRGGLGNYEQYF
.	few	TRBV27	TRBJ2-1	TGTGCCAGCAGTTCCCTAGCGAGGGAGATCAATGAGCAGTTCTTC	CASSSLAREINEQFF
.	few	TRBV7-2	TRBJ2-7	TGTGCCAGCAGCTTAGTTTTAGCAGGCACCACGTGGGCGCAGTACTTC	CASSLVLAGTTWAQYF
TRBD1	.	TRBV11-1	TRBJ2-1	TGTGCCAGCAGCCCGGACAGGGGTGGTGAGCAGTTCTTC	CASSPDRGGEQFF
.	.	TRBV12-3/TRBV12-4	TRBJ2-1	TGTGCCAGCACTCCAAGGGGACTCACCACATCCAATGAGCAGTTCTTC	CASTPRGLTTSNEQFF
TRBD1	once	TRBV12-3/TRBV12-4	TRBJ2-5	TGTGCCAGCAGAAAACAGGGGGCTCGGGAGACCCAGTACTTC	CASRKQGARETQYF
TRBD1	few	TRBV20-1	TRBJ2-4	TGCAGTGCTAGAGGTAGTGTCAGGGGGCCGGGGGAGCAGTACTTC	CSARGSVRGPGEQYF
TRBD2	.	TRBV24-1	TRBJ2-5	TGTGCCACCAAACGGACTAGCGGGGGGGAGCAGTACTTC	CATKRTSGGEQYF
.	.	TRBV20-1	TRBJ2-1	TGCAGTGAATCTCGGAGCTCCTACAATGAGCAGTTCTTC	CSESRSSYNEQFF
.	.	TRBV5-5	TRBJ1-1	TGTGCCAGCAGCTTGTTCAGGGGTGACACTGAAGCTTTCTTT	CASSLFRGDTEAFF
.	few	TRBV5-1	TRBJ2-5	TGCGCCAGCAGCTTGGTGGACAGACAAGAGACCCAGTACTTC	CASSLVDRQETQYF
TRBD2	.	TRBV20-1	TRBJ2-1	TGCAGTGCTAATAGCGGGAAGTACAATGAGCAGTTCTTC	CSANSGKYNEQFF
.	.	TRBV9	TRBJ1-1	TGTGCCAGCAGCCCCCACTGGACAGTGAACACTGAAGCTTTCTTT	CASSPHWTVNTEAFF
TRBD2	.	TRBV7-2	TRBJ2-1	TGTGCCAGCAGCTTAAAACTAGCGGGAGCCAGTGAGCAGTTCTTC	CASSLKLAGASEQFF
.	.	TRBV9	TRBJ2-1	TGTGCCGGCAGCGGCTTACCCCGAGGGGATGAGCAGTTCTTC	CAGSGLPRGDEQFF
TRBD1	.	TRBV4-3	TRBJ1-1	TGCGCCAGCAGCCAAGATAACCAGGGGGACACTGAAGCTTTCTTT	CASSQDNQGDTEAFF
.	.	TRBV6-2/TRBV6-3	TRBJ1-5	TGTGCCAGCAGTATGGGCCTCGCCGGCAATCAGCCCCAGCATTTT	CASSMGLAGNQPQHF
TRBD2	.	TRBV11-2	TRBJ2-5	TGTGCCAGCAGCTTAGATCTGATATTGAGCGGGAGGAAAGAGACCCAGTACTTC	CASSLDLILSGRKETQYF